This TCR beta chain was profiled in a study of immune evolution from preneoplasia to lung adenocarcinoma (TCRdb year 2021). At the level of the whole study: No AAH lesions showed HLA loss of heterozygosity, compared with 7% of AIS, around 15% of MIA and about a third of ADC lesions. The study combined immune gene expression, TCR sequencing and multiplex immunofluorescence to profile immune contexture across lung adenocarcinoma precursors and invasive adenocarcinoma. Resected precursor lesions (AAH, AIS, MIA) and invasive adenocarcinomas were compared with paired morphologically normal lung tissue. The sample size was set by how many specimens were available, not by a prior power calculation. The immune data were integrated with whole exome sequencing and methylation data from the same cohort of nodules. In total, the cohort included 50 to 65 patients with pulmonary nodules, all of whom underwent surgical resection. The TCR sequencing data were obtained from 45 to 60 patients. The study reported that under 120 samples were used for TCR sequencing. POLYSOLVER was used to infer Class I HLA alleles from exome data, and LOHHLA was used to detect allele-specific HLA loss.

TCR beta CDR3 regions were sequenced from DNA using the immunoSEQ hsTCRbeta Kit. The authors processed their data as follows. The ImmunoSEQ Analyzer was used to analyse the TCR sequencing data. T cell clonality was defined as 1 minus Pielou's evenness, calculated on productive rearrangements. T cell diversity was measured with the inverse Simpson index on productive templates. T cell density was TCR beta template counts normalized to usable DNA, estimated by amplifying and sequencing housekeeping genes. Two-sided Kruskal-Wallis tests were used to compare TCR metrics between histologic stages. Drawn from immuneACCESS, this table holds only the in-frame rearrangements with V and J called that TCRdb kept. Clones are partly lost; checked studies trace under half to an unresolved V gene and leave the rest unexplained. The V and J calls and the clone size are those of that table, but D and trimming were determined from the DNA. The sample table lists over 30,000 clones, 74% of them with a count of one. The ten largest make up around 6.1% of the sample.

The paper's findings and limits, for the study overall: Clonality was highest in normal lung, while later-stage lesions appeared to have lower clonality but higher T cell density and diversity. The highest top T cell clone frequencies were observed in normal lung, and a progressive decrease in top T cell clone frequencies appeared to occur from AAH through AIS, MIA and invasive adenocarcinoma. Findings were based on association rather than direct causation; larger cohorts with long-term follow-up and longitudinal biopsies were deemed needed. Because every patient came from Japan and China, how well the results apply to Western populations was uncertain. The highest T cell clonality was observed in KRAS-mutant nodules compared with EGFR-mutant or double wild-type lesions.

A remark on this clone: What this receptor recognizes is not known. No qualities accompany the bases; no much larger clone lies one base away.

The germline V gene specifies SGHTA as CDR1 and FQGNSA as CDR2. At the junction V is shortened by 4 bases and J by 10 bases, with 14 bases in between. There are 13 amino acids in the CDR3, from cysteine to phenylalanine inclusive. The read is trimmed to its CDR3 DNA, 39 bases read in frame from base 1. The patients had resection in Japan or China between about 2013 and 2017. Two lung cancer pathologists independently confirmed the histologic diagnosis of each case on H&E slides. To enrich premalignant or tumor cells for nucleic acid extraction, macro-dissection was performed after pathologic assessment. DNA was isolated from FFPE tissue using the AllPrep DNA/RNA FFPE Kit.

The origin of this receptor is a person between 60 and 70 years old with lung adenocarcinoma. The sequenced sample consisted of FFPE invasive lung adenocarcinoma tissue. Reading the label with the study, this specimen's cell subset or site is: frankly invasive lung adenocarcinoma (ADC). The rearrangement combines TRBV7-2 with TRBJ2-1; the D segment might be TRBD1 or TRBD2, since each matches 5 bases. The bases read TGTGCCAGCAGCTCGGGACGGACCGAGGAGCAGTTCTTC. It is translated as CASSSGRTEEQFF.